This T cell receptor beta chain is drawn from a study of blood T cell repertoires in COVID-19. Original handling: Reference gene primer amplification gave nucleated cell count estimates. The table came from immunoSEQ multiplex PCR; TCRdb's copy has only in-frame clones and leaves some out. Clone size and the V and J calls come from that table; the DNA yielded D and trimming. This sample carries some 150,000 clones, 75% to 90% of them seen once, and the ten largest clones take about 0.5%. Germline V gene data show CDR1 as KGHSH and CDR2 as LQKENI. The CDR3 length is 17 residues. Trimming cost V 6 bases and J 2 bases; bases outside gene matches: 8.

This sequence joins TRBV18 and TRBJ2-6; 9 bases are a match to TRBD1. The source of this sequence is a man in his 60s with acute or convalescent COVID-19. The sample comprised peripheral blood. CDR3 nucleotides: TGTGCCAGCTCGACCGGGACAGGGTCTCCTGGGGCCAACGTCCTGACTTTC. Amino acid sequence: CASSTGTGSPGANVLTF. Full variable domain (outside the CDR3, taken from reference TRBV18 and TRBJ2-6): NAGVMQNPRHLVRRRGQEARLRCSPMKGHSHVYWYRQLPEEGLKFMVYLQKENIIDESGMPKERFSAEFPKEGPSILRIQQVVRGDSAAYFCASSTGTGSPGANVLTFGAGSRLTVL.